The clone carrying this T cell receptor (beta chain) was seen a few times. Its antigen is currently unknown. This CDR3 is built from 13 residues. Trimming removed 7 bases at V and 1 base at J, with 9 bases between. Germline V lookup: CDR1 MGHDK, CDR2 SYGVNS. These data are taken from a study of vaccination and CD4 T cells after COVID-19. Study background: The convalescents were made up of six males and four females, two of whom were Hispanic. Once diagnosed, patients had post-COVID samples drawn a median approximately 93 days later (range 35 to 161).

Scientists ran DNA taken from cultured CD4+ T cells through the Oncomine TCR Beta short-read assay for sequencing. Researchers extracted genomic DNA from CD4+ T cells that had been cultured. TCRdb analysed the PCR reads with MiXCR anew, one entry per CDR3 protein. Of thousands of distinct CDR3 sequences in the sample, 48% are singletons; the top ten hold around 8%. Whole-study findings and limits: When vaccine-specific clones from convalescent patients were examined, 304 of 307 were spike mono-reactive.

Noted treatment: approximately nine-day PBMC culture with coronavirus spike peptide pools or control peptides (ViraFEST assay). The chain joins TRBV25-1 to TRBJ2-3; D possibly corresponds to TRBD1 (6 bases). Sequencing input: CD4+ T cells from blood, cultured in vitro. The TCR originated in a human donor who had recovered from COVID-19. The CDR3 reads CASIRQGTDTQYF. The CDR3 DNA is TGTGCCAGCATCCGACAGGGCACAGATACGCAGTATTTT.